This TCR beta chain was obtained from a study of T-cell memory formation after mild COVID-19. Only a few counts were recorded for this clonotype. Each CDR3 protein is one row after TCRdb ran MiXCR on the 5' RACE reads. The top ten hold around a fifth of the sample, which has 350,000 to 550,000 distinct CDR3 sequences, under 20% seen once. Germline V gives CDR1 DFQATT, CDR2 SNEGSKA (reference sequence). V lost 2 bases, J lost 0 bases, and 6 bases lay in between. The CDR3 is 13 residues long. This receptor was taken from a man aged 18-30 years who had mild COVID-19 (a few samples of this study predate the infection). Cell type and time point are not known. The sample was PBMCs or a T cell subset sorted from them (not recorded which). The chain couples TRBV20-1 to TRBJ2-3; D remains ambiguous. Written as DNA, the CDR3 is TGCAGTGCTAGACTGTCTAGCACAGATACGCAGTATTTT. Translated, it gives CSARLSSTDTQYF.